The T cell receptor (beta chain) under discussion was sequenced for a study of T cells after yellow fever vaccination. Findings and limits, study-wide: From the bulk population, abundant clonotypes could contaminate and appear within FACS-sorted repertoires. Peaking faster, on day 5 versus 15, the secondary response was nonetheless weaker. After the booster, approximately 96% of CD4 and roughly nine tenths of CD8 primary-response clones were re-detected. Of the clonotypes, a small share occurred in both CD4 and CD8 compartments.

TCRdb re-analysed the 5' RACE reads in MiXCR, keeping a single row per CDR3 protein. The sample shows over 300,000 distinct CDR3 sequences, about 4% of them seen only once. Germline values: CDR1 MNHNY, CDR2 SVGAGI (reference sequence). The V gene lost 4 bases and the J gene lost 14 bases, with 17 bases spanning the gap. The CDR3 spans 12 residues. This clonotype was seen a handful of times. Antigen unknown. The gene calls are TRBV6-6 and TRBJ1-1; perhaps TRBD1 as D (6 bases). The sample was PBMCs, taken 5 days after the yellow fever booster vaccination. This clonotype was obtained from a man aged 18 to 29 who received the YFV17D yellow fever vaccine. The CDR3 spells CASSSSGDRVFF. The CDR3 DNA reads TGTGCCAGCAGTTCCTCAGGGGATAGGGTCTTCTTT.